The present T cell receptor beta chain was sequenced within a study of blood T cell repertoires in COVID-19. The CDR3 has 13 amino acids. In germline, CDR1 is SGDLS, CDR2 YYNGEE. V was pared by 0 bases and J by 5 bases, with 7 bases between. This table comes from immunoSEQ multiplex PCR, and its TCRdb copy is limited to in-frame clones, with some not included. The sample carries some 150,000 clones, approximately 89% recorded once. Sequencing was performed on peripheral blood. The chain uses TRBV9 and TRBJ2-3; D possibly corresponds to TRBD2 (5 bases). The TCR comes from a human donor in a cohort sampled during active COVID-19. CDR3 sequence (DNA): TGTGCCAGCAGCGTAGAACGGGGAGATACGCAGTATTTT. Translating it yields CASSVERGDTQYF.